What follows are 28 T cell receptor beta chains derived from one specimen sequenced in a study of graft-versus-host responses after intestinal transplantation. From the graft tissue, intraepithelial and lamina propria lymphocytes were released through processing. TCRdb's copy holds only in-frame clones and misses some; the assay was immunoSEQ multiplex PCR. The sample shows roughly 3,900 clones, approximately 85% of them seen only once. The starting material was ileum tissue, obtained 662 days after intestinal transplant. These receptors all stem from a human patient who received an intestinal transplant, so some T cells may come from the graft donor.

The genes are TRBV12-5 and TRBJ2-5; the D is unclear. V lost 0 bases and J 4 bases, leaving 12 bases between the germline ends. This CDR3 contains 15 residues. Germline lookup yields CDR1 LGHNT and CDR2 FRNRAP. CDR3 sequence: CASGLVQVVGETQYF. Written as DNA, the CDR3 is TGTGCTAGTGGTTTGGTACAAGTAGTAGGAGAGACCCAGTACTTC.

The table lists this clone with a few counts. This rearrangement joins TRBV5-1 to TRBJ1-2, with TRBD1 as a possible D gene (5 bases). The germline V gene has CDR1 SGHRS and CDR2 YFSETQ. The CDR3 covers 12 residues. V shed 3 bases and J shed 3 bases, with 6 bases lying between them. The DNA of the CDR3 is TGCGCCAGCAGCTCGACAGACTATGGCTACACCTTC. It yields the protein CASSSTDYGYTF.

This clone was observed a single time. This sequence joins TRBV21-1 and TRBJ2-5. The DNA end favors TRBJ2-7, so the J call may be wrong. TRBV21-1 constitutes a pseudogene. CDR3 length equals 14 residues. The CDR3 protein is CASSSRWVPYEQYF. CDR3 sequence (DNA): TGTGCCAGCAGCAGCCGGTGGGTCCCCTACGAGCAGTACTTC.

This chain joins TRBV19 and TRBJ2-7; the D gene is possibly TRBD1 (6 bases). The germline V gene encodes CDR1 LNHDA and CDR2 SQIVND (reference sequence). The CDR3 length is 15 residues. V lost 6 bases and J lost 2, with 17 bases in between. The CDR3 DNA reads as TGTGCCAGTAGCGCTGGGACAAAAAGGGCCTACGAGCAGTACTTC. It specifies CASSAGTKRAYEQYF.

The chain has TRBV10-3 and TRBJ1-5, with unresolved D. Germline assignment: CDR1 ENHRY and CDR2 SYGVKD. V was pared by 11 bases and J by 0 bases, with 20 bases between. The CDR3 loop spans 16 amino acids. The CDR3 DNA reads TGTGCCGTGAAGTCGGGCGTAGGAGATAGCAATCAGCCCCAGCATTTT. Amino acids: CAVKSGVGDSNQPQHF.

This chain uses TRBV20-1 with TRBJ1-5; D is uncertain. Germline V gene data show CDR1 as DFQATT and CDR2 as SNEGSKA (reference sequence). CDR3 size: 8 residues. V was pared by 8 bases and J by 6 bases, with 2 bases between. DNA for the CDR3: TGCAGTTTTCAGCCCCAGCATTTT. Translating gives CSFQPQHF.

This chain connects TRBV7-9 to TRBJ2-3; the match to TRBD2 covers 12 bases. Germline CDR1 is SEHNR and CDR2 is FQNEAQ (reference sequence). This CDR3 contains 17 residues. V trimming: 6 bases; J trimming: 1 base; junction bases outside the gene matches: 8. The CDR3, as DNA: TGTGCCAGCAGTTCCACTAGCGGGGGGACCCGCACAGATACGCAGTATTTT. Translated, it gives CASSSTSGGTRTDTQYF.

CDR3 nucleotides: TGCGCCAGCAGTGAACGGCCCCGTAGGCAAGATACGCAGTATTTT. Protein: CASSERPRRQDTQYF. The gene calls are TRBV10-1 and TRBJ2-3; D is ambiguous. Per germline, CDR1 WNHNN and CDR2 SYGVQD (reference sequence). V was pared by 3 bases and J by 5 bases, with 15 bases between. This CDR3 has 15 residues.

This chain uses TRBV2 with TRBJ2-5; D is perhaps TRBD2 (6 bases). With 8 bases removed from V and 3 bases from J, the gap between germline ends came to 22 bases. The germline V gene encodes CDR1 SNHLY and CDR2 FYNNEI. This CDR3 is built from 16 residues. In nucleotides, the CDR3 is TGTGCCAGCGAACGAGCCCCCGGGACTGCTAAAGAGACCCAGTACTTC. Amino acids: CASERAPGTAKETQYF.

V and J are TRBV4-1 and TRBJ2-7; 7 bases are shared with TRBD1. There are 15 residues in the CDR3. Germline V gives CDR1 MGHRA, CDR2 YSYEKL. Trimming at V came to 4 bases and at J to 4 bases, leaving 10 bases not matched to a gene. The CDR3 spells CASSRITGDPYEQYF. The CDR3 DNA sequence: TGCGCCAGCAGCCGCATAACAGGGGACCCGTACGAGCAGTACTTC.

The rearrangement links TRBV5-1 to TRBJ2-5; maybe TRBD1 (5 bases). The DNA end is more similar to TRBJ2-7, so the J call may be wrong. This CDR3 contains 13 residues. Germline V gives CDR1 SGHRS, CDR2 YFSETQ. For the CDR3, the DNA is TGCGCCAGCAGCTTCGACAGTATCTACGAGCAGTACTTC. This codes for CASSFDSIYEQYF.

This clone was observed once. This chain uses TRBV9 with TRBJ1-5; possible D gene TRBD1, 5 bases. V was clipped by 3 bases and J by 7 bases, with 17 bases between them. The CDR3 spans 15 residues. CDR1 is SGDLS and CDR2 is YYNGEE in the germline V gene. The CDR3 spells CASSAGRGSEQPQHF. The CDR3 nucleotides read TGTGCCAGCAGCGCCGGTCGGGGGAGCGAACAGCCCCAGCATTTT.

The DNA for the CDR3 is TGTGCCAGCAGTTCGATTAACAATGAGCAGTTCTTC. Protein: CASSSINNEQFF. The genes are TRBV6-5 and TRBJ2-1; D not resolved. V lost 4 bases and J lost 5, with 6 bases in between. This CDR3 contains 12 residues. Germline V gene sequence: CDR1 MNHEY, CDR2 SVGAGI.

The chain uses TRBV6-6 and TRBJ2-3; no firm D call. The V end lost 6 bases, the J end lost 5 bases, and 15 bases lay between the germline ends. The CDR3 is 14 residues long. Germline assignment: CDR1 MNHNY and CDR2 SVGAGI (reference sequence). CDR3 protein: CASSYGPSIDTQYF. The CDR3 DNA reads TGTGCCAGCAGCTACGGTCCGTCGATAGATACGCAGTATTTT.

The CDR3 loop is CASSLDGQGYGYTF. The CDR3 DNA follows: TGCGCCAGCAGCTTGGATGGGCAGGGCTATGGCTACACCTTC. This chain connects TRBV5-1 to TRBJ1-2, with D possibly TRBD1 on 5 matching bases. This CDR3 has 14 amino acids. Germline V gives CDR1 SGHRS, CDR2 YFSETQ. V lost 0 bases and J lost 4, with 10 bases in between.

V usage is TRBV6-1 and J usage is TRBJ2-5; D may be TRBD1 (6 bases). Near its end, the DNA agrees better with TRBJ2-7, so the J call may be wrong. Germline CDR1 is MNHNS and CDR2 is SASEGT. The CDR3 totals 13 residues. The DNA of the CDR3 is TGTGCCAGCAGTGAGGTAGGGACACGCGAGCAGTACTTC. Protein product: CASSEVGTREQYF.

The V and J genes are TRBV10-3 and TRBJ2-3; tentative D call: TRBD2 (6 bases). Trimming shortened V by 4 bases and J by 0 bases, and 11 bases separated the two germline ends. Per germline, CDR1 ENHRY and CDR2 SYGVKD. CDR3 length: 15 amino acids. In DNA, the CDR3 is TGTGCCATCAGTGTGGGCGGGGCTAGCACAGATACGCAGTATTTT. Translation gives CAISVGGASTDTQYF.

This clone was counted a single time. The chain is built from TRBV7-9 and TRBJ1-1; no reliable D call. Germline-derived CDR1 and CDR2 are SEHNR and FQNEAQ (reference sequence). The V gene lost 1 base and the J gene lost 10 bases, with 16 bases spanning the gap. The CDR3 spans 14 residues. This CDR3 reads CASSLVAGGWVAFF. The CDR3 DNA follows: TGTGCCAGCAGCTTAGTGGCAGGCGGATGGGTAGCTTTCTTT.

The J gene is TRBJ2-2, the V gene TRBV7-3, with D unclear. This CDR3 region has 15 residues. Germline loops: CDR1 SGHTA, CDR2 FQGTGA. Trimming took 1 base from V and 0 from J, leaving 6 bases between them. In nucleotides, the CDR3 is TGTGCCAGCAGCTTAAGCAGTGCGAACACCGGGGAGCTGTTTTTT. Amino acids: CASSLSSANTGELFF. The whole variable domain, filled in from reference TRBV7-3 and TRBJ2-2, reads GAGVSQTPSNKVTEKGKYVELRCDPISGHTALYWYRQSLGQGPEFLIYFQGTGAADDSGLPNDRFFAVRPEGSVSTLKIQRTERGDSAVYLCASSLSSANTGELFFGEGSRLTVL.

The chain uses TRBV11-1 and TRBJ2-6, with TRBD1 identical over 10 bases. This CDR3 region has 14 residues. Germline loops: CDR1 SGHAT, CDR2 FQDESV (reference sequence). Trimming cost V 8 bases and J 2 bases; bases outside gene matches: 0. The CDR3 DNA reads TGTGCCAGCGGACAGGGGGCTGGGGCCAACGTCCTGACTTTC. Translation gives CASGQGAGANVLTF.

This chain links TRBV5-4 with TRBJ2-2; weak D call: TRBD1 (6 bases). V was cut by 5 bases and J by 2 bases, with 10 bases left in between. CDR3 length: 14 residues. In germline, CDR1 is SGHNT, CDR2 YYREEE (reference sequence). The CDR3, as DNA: TGTGCCAGCAGTTCACAGGGTAACACCGGGGAGCTGTTTTTT. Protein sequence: CASSSQGNTGELFF.

Here the CDR3 reads CASSEARNSNQPQHF. The DNA of the CDR3 is TGTGCCAGCAGTGAAGCGCGGAATAGCAATCAGCCCCAGCATTTT. V and J are TRBV6-1 and TRBJ1-5; D not resolved. This CDR3 spans 15 amino acids. Germline V lookup: CDR1 MNHNS, CDR2 SASEGT. Trimming stripped 0 bases from V and 0 bases from J, with 6 bases between.

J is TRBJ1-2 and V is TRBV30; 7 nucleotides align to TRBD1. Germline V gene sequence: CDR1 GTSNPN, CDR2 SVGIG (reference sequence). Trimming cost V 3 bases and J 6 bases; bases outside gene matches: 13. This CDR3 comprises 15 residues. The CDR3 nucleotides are TGTGCCTGGAGCACCTTCCTCACAGGGGAGAATGGCTACACCTTC. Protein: CAWSTFLTGENGYTF.

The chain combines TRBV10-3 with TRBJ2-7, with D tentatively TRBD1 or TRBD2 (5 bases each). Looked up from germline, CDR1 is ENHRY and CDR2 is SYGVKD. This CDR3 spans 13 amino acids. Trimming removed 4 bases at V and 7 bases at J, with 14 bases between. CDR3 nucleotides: TGTGCCATCAGTGGTGAGGGGCCGGGGGAGCAGTACTTC. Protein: CAISGEGPGEQYF.

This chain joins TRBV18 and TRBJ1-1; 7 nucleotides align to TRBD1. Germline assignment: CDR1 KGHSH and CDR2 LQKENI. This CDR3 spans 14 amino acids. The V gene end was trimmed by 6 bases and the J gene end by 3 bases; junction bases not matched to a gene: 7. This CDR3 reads CASSPQGQHTEAFF. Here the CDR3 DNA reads TGTGCCAGCTCTCCCCAGGGACAGCACACTGAAGCTTTCTTT.

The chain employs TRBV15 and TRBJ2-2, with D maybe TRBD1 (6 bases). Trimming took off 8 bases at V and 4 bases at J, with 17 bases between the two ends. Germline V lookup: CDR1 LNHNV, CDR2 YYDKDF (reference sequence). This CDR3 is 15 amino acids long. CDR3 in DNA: TGTGCCACCCAAACTAAGACAGGAATCACCGGGGAGCTGTTTTTT. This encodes CATQTKTGITGELFF.

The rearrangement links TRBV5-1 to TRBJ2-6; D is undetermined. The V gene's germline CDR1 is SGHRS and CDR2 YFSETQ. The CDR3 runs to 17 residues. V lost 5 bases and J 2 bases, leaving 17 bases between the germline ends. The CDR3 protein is CASRYSPGWTGANVLTF. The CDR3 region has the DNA TGCGCCAGCAGATATAGTCCAGGTTGGACTGGGGCCAACGTCCTGACTTTC.

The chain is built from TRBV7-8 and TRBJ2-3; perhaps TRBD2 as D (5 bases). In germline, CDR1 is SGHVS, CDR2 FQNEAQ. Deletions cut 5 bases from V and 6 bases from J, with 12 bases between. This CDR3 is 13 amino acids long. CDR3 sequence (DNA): TGTGCCAGCAGCGTCGCTACTAGTGATACGCAGTATTTT. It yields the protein CASSVATSDTQYF.